What follows describes a single T cell receptor (beta chain). Trimming removed 2 bases from V and 7 bases from J; junction bases left unmatched: 5. Germline CDR1 and CDR2: SGHNT and YYREEE (reference sequence). CDR3 length: 15 residues. The sample belongs to a study of T cell changes during pregnancy in multiple sclerosis. Method: immunoSEQ multiplex PCR; TCRdb's copy keeps in-frame clones and lacks some. The table shows just under 65,000 clones, with 91% occurring only once. This receptor was obtained from a female donor in good health, enrolled as a control in a pregnancy study. The chain is built from TRBV5-4 and TRBJ2-1, with 11 bases aligning to TRBD2. This sample comprised peripheral blood, obtained after pregnancy. CDR3 sequence: CASSFGGTSGNEQFF. The CDR3 nucleotides are TGTGCCAGCAGCTTTGGGGGGACTAGCGGAAATGAGCAGTTCTTC.